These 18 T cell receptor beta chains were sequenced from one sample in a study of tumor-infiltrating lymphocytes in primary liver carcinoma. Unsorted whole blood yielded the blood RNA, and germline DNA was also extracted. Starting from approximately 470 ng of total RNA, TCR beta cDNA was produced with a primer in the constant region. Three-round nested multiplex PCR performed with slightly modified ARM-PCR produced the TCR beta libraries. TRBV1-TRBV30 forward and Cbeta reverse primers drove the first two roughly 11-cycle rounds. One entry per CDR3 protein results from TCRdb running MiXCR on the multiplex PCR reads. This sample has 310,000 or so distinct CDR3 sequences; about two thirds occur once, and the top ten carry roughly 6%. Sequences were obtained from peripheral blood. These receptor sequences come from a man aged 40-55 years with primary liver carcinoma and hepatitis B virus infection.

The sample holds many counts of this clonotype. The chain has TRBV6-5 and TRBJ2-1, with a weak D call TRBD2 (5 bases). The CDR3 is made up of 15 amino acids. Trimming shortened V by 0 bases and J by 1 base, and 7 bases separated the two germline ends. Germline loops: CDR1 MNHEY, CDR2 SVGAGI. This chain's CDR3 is CASSYSWESYNEQFF. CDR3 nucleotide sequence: TGTGCCAGCAGTTACTCGTGGGAGTCCTACAATGAGCAGTTCTTC.

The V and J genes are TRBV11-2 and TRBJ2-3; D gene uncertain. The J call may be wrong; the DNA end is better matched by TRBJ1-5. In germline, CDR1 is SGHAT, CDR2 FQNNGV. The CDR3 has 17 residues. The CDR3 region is CASSSSSGGRYIDTQHF. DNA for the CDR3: TGTGCCAGCAGCTCGTCCTCGGGCGGGAGATACATAGATACGCAGCATTTT.

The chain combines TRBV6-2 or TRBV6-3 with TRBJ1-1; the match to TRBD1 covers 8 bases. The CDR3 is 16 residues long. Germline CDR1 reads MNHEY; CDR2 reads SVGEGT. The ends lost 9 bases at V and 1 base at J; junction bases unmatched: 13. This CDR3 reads CASATGVQVRNTEAFF. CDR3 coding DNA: TGTGCCAGTGCGACAGGGGTACAGGTCAGGAACACTGAAGCTTTCTTT.

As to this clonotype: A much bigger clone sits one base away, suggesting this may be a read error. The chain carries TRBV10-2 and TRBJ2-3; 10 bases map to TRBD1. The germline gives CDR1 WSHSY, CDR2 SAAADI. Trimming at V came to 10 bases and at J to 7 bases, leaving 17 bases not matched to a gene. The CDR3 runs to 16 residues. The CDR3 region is CATRELGTGARNTQYF. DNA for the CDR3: TGCGCCACCAGAGAGCTCGGGACAGGGGCCAGGAATACGCAGTATTTT.

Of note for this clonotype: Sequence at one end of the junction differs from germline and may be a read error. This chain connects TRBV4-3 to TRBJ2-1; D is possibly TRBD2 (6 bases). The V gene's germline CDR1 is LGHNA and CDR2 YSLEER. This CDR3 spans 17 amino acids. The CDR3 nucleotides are TGCGCCAGGAGCCAAGATGTCACTAGCAGAACCTACAATGAGCAGTTCTTC. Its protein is CARSQDVTSRTYNEQFF.

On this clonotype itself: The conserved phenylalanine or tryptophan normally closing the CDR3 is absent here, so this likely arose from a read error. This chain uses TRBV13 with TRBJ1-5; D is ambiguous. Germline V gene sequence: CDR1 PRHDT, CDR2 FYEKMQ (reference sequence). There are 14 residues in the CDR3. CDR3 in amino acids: CVSRSRGGNQPQHL. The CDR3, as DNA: TGTGTCAGCAGAAGCCGGGGTGGCAATCAGCCCCAGCATCTT.

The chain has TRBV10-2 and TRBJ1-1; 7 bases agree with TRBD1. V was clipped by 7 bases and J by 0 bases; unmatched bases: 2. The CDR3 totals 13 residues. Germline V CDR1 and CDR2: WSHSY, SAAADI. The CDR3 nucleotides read TGCGCCAGCAAGGGACAGATGAACACTGAAGCTTTCTTT. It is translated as CASKGQMNTEAFF.

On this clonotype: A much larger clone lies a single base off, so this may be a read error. The CDR3 coding sequence is TGTGCCAGCAGTCCAAGAGGACAGAGTCACTATGGCTACACCTTC. This gives the protein CASSPRGQSHYGYTF. This sequence joins TRBV12-3 or TRBV12-4 and TRBJ1-2; D is perhaps TRBD1 (6 bases). The V gene lost 5 bases and the J gene lost 3 bases, with 16 bases spanning the gap. The CDR3 contains 15 residues.

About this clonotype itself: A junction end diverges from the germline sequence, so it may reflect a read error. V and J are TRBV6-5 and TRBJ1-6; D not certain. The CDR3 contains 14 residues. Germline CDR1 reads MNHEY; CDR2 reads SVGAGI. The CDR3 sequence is CASSHGGTNSPLHF. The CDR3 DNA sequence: TGTGCCAGCAGTCACGGCGGTACTAATTCACCCCTCCATTTT.

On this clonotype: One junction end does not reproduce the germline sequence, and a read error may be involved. CDR3 sequence reads: CASSNDRGLGYCYTF. The CDR3 DNA follows: TGTGCCAGCAGCAACGACAGGGGGCTTGGCTATTGCTACACCTTC. The rearrangement links TRBV5-4 to TRBJ1-2; 10 positions agree with TRBD1. CDR1 SGHNT and CDR2 YYREEE come from the germline V gene (reference sequence). The CDR3 totals 15 residues.

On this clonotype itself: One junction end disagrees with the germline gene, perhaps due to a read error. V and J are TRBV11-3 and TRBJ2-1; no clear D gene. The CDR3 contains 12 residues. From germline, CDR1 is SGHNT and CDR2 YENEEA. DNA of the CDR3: TGTGCCAGCAGCCGGACCTACAATGAGCGGTTCTTC. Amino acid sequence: CASSRTYNERFF.

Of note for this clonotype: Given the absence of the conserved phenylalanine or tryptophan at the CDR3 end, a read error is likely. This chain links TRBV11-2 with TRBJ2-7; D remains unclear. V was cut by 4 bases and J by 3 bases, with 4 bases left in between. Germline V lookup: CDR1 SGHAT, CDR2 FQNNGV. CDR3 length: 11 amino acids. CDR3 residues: CASSSDYEQYS. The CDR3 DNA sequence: TGTGCCAGCAGCTCAGACTACGAGCAGTACTCC.

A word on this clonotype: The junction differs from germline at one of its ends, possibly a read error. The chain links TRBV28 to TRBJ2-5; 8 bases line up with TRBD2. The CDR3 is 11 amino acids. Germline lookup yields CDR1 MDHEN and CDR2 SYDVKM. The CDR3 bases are TGTACCAGCGCCGGGGGGGGCGCCCAGTACTTC. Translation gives CTSAGGGAQYF.

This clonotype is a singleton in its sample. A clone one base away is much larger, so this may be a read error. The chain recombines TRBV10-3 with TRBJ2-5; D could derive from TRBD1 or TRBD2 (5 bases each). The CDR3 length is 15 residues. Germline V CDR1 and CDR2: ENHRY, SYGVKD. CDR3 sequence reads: CDIRVGVEGQETQYF. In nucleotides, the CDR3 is TGTGACATCAGGGTGGGGGTCGAGGGGCAAGAGACCCAGTACTTC.

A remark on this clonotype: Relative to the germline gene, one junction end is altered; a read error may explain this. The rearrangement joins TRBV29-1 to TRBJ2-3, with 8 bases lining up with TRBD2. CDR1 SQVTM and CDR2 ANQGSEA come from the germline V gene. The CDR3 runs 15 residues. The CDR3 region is CSVDHGAGVADTQCF. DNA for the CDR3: TGCAGCGTTGACCATGGAGCGGGAGTAGCAGATACACAGTGTTTT.

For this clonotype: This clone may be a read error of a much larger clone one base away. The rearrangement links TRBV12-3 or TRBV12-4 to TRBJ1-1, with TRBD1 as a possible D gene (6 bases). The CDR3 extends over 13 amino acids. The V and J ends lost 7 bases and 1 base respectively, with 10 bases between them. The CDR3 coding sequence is TGTGCCAGCAATGGGGGGCGGAACACTGAAGCTTTCTTT. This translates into CASNGGRNTEAFF.

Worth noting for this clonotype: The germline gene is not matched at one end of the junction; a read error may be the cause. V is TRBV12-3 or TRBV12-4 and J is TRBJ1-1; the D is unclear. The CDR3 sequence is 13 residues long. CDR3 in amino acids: CATSLEGNTEAFF. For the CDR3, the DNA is TGTGCCACCAGTTTAGAGGGGAACACTGAAGCTTTCTTT.

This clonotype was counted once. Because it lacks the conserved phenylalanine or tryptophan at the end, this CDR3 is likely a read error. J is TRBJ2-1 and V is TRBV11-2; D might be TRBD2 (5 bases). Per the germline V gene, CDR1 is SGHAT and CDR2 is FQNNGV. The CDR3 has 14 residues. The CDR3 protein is CASGLATDYNEQFL. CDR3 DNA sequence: TGTGCCAGCGGCTTAGCGACCGACTACAATGAGCAGTTCCTC.